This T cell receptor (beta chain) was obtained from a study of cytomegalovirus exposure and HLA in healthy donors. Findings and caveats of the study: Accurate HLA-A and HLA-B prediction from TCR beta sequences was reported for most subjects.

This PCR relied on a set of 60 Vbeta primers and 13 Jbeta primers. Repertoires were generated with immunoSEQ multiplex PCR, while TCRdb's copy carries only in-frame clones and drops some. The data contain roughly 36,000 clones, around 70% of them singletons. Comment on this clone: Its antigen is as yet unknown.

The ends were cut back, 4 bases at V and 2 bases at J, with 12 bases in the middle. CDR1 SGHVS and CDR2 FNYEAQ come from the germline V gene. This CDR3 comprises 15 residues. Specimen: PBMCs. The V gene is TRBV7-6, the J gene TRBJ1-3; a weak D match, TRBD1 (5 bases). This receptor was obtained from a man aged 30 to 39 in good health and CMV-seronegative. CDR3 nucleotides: TGTGCCAGCAGCTCATCAGGGTTTGCTGGAAACACCATATATTTT. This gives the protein CASSSSGFAGNTIYF.